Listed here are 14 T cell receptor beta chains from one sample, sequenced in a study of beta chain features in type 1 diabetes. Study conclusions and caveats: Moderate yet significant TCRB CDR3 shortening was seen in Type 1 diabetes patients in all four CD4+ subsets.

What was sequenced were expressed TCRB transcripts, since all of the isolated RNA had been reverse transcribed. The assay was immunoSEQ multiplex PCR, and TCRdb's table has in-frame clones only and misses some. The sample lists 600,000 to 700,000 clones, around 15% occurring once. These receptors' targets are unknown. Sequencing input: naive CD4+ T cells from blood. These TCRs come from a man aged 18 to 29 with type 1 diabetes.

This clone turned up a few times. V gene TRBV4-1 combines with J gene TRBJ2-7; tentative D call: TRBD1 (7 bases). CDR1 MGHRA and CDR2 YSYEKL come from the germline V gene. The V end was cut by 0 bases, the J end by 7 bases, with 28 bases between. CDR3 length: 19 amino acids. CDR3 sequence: CASSQDLDLGRRGDREQYF. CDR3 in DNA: TGCGCCAGCAGCCAAGATCTCGATTTGGGACGCAGGGGGGATCGGGAGCAGTACTTC.

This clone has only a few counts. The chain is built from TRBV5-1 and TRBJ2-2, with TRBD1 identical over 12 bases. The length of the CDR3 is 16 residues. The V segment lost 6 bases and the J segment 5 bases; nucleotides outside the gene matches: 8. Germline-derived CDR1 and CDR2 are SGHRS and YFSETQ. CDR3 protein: CASTSGTGGWTGELFF. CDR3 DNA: TGCGCCAGCACCTCTGGGACAGGGGGCTGGACCGGGGAGCTGTTTTTT. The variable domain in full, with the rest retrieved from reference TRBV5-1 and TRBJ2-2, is KAGVTQTPRYLIKTRGQQVTLSCSPISGHRSVSWYQQTPGQGLQFLFEYFSETQRNKGNFPGRFSGRQFSNSRSEMNVSTLELGDSALYLCASTSGTGGWTGELFFGEGSRLTVL.

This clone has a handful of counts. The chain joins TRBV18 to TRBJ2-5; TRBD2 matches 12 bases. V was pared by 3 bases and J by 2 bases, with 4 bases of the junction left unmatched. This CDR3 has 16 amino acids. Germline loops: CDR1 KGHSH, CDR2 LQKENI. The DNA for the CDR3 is TGTGCCAGCTCACCCAAGACTAGCGGGAGACAAGAGACCCAGTACTTC. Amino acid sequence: CASSPKTSGRQETQYF.

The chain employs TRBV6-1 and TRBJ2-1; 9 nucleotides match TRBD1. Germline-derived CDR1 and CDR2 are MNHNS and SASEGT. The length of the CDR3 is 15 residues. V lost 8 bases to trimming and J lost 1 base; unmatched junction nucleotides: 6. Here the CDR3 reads CASFVGQGSYNEQFF. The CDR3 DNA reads TGTGCCAGCTTCGTGGGACAGGGATCCTACAATGAGCAGTTCTTC.

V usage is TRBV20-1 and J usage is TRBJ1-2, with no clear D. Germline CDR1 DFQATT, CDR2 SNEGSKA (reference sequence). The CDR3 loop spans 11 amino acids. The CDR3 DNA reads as TGCAGACACCAGTGGGTGGGTGGCTACACCTTC. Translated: CRHQWVGGYTF.

CDR3 DNA sequence: TGTGCCAGCAGCCTATCCGGGACAGATAACAACAATGAGCAGTTCTTC. It translates to CASSLSGTDNNNEQFF. J is TRBJ2-1 and V is TRBV11-3, with 7 bases fitting TRBD1. The CDR3 loop spans 16 amino acids. J gave up 5 bases and V 5 bases, and 12 bases lay outside the gene matches. CDR1 is SGHNT, CDR2 YENEEA, per germline.

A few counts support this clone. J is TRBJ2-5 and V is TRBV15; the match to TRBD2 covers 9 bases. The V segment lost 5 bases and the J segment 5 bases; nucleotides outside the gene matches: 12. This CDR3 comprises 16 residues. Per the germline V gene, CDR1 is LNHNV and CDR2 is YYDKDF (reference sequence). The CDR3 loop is CATSPPGGGGAETQYF. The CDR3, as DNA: TGTGCCACCAGCCCTCCTGGGGGCGGGGGGGCGGAGACCCAGTACTTC. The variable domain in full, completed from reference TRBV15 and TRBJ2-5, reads DAMVIQNPRYQVTQFGKPVTLSCSQTLNHNVMYWYQQKSSQAPKLLFHYYDKDFNNEADTPDNFQSRRPNTSFCFLDIRSPGLGDTAMYLCATSPPGGGGAETQYFGPGTRLLVL.

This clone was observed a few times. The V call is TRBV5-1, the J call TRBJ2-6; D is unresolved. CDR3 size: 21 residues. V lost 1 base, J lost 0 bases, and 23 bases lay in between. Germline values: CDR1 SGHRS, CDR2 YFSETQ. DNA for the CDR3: TGCGCCAGCAGCTTGCTCTCCGCCGCAGACCGATTTAGCTCTGGGGCCAACGTCCTGACTTTC. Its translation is CASSLLSAADRFSSGANVLTF. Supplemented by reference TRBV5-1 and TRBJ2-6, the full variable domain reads KAGVTQTPRYLIKTRGQQVTLSCSPISGHRSVSWYQQTPGQGLQFLFEYFSETQRNKGNFPGRFSGRQFSNSRSEMNVSTLELGDSALYLCASSLLSAADRFSSGANVLTFGAGSRLTVL.

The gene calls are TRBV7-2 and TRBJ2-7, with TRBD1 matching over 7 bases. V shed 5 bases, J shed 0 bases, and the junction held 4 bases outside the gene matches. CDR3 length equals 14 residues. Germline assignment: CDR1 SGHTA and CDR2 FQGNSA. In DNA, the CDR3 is TGTGCCAGCAGCCACAGGGGCAGCTCCTACGAGCAGTACTTC. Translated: CASSHRGSSYEQYF.

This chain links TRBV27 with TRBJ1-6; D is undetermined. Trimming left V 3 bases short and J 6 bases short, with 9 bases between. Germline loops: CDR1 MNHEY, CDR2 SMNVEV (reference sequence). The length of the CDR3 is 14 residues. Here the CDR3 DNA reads TGTGCCAGCAGTTTGAGGAGAAGTAATTCACCCCTCCACTTT. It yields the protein CASSLRRSNSPLHF.

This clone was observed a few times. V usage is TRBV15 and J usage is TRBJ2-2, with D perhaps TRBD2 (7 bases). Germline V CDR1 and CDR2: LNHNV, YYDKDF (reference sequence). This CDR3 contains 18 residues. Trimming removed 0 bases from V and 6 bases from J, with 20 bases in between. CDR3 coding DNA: TGTGCCACCAGCAGAGACCCCCGGGCAGGGGAGGGTTCCGGGGAGCTGTTTTTT. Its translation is CATSRDPRAGEGSGELFF.

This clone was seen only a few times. In DNA, the CDR3 is TGTGCCAGCAGCTCACAGGGGGCTGCTGTTGGGGCCAACGTCCTGACTTTC. This codes for CASSSQGAAVGANVLTF. This chain joins TRBV7-9 and TRBJ2-6; the match to TRBD1 covers 9 bases. Germline CDR1 reads SEHNR; CDR2 reads FQNEAQ (reference sequence). The CDR3 is 17 amino acids. V was clipped by 4 bases and J by 3 bases; unmatched bases: 7.

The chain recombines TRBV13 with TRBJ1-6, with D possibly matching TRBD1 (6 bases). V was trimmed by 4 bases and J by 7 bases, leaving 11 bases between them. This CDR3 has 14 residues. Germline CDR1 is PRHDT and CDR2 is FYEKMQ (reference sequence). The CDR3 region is CASSSYRENSPLHF. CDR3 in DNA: TGTGCCAGCAGCTCCTACAGGGAAAATTCACCCCTCCACTTT. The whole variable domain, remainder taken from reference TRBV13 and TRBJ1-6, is AAGVIQSPRHLIKEKRETATLKCYPIPRHDTVYWYQQGPGQDPQFLISFYEKMQSDKGSIPDRFSAQQFSDYHSELNMSSLELGDSALYFCASSSYRENSPLHFGNGTRLTVT.

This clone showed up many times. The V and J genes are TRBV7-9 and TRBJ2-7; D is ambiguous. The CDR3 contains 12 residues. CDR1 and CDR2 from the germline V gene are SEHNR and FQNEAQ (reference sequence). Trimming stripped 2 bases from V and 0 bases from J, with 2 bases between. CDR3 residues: CASSLNSYEQYF. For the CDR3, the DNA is TGTGCCAGCAGCTTAAACTCCTACGAGCAGTACTTC.